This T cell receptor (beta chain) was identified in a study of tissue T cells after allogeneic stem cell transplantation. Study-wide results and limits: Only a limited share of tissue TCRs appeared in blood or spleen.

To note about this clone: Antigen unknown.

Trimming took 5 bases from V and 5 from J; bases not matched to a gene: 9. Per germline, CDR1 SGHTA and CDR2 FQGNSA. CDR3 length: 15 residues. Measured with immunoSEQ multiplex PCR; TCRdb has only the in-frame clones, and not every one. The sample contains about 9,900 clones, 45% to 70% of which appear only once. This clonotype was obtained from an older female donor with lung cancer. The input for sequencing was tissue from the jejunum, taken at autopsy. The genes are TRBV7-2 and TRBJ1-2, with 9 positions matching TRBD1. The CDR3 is CASSASGTGKYGYTF. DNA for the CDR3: TGTGCCAGCAGCGCCTCCGGGACAGGGAAGTATGGCTACACCTTC.